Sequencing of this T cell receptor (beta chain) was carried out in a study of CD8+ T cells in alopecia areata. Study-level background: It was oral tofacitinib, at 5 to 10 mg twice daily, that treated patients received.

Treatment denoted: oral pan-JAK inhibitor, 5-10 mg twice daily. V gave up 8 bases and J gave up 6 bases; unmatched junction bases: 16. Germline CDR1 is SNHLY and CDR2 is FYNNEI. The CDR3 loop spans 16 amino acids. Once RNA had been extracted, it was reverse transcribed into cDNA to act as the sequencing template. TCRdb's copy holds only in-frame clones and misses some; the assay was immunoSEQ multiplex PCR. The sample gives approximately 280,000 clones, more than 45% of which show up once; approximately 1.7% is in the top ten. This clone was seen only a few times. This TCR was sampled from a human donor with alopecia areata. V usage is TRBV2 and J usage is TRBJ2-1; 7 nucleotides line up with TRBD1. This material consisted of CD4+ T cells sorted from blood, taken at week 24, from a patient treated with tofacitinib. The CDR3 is CASLPWTGPTSNEQFF. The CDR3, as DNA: TGTGCCAGCTTACCCTGGACAGGACCTACGTCCAATGAGCAGTTCTTC. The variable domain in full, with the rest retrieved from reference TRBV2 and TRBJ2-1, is EPEVTQTPSHQVTQMGQEVILRCVPISNHLYFYWYRQILGQKVEFLVSFYNNEISEKSEIFDDQFSVERPDGSNFTLKIRSTKLEDSAMYFCASLPWTGPTSNEQFFGPGTRLTVL.